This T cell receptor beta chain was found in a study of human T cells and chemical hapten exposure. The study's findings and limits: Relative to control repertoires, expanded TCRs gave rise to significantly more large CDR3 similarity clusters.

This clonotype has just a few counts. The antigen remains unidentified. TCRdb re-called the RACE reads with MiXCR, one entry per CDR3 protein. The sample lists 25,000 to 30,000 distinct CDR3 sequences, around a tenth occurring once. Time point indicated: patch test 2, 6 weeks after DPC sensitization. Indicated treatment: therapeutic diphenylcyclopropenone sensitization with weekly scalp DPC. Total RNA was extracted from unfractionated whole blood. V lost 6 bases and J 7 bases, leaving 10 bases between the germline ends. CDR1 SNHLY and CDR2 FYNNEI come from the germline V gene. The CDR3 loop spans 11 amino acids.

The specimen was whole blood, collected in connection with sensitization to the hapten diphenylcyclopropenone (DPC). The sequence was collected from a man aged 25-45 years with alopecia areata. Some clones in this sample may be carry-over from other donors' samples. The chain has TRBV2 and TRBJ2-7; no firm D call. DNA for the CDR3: TGTGCCAGCAGCCTAGGGCTGGAGCAGTACTTC. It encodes CASSLGLEQYF.